This T cell receptor beta chain came from a study of CD8 T cells in ankylosing spondylitis. In its sample, this clonotype was seen many times. Antigen: not known. General study findings and limits: Reports of some motif variants in reactive arthritis synovial fluid and blood predate this one.

Quantitative 5'-RACE with molecular barcodes generated TCR beta libraries. TCRdb reprocessed the 5' RACE reads with MiXCR, giving one entry per CDR3 protein. This repertoire shows more than 300,000 distinct CDR3 sequences, 11% found once; its top ten account for 8% to 9.5%. Sequenced input: blood, either unsorted or a sorted T cell fraction (not recorded which). The origin of this receptor is a female donor with ankylosing spondylitis or in good health (not recorded which).

Here the CDR3 reads CASSLFATSGTAYEQYF. The CDR3 DNA sequence: TGCGCCAGCAGCTTGTTTGCGACCTCCGGGACAGCCTACGAGCAGTACTTC. The V call is TRBV5-1, the J call TRBJ2-7, with 7 nucleotides matching TRBD1. V dropped 1 base and J dropped 2; count of bases not matched to a gene: 12. CDR3 length equals 17 residues. From germline, CDR1 is SGHRS and CDR2 YFSETQ.